This T cell receptor (beta chain) was identified during a study of T cells in localized non-small cell lung cancer. By share of the sample, this clone is large (0.1 to 1%). Its antigen is as yet unknown. Libraries were prepared by immunoSEQ multiplex PCR; TCRdb keeps only in-frame clonotypes and omits some of them. The sample lists about 2,900 clones, approximately 35% occurring once. Overall study results and limits: The tumor had only one region sequenced, so heterogeneity remains possible. Uninvolved adjacent lung showed the highest T cell clonality, exceeding tumor. Longer overall survival was linked to higher blood T cell density.

The V end was cut by 6 bases, the J end by 9 bases, with 18 bases between. CDR3 length equals 15 residues. CDR1 is LNHDA, CDR2 SQIVND, per germline (reference sequence). Atypia-free adjacent lung was sampled at least 2 cm beyond the tumor margin. The material was normal lung tissue next to the tumor, obtained before any cancer treatment. This clonotype was obtained from a male donor aged 60 or over with stage I squamous cell lung carcinoma. The chain carries TRBV19 and TRBJ1-6, with D possibly matching TRBD1 (6 bases). CDR3 in amino acids: CASRVRGQLGSPLHF. The CDR3 DNA reads TGTGCCAGTAGAGTACGGGGGCAGCTTGGTTCACCCCTCCACTTT. The whole variable domain, remainder taken from reference TRBV19 and TRBJ1-6, is DGGITQSPKYLFRKEGQNVTLSCEQNLNHDAMYWYRQDPGQGLRLIYYSQIVNDFQKGDIAEGYSVSREKKESFPLTVTSAQKNPTAFYLCASRVRGQLGSPLHFGNGTRLTVT.